This T cell receptor (beta chain) was obtained from a study of shared clonotypes between healthy human individuals. With respect to this clone: Its specificity is not known.

Germline loops: CDR1 LNHDA, CDR2 SQIVND (reference sequence). Trimming at V came to 6 bases and at J to 5 bases, leaving 12 bases not matched to a gene. The CDR3 consists of 15 residues. Healthy and HIV-negative, the adult donors had no recent acute infections or vaccinations. The study, taken as a whole, reports: Represented diversity, genetic and exposure-history alike, was limited by few donors.

The material for each subset, its genomic DNA, was split evenly across several immunoSEQ plates. TCRdb's table, derived via immunoSEQ multiplex PCR, lists solely in-frame clones and lacks some. The profile covers a few million clones, with approximately 94% appearing a single time and approximately 0.13% taken by the ten largest. Sequenced input: naive CD4+ T cells sorted from blood. Described subset: CD45RA+ positively selected. The TCR originated in a man younger than 35 in good health. The chain employs TRBV19 and TRBJ2-5; TRBD2 agrees at 7 bases. CDR3 in DNA: TGTGCCAGTAGCCTGGGACGGGGGGTGTTTGAGACCCAGTACTTC. Protein product: CASSLGRGVFETQYF. Filled out from reference TRBV19 and TRBJ2-5, the complete variable domain reads DGGITQSPKYLFRKEGQNVTLSCEQNLNHDAMYWYRQDPGQGLRLIYYSQIVNDFQKGDIAEGYSVSREKKESFPLTVTSAQKNPTAFYLCASSLGRGVFETQYFGPGTRLLVL.